This record concerns one TCR beta chain sequence. The donors, healthy Caucasians from Russia, were aged 6 to 90. The CDR3 runs 16 residues. Trimming took off 4 bases at V and 4 bases at J, with 14 bases between the two ends. Germline V CDR1 and CDR2: SGHTA, FQGNSA. The data were obtained in a study of blood T cells in healthy people across ages. With a J-beta primer mix and a sample-barcoded 5' primer, a second PCR ran about 7 to 11 cycles. Template switching added a 12-random-nucleotide identifier to every cDNA molecule. Using its own MiXCR run on the 5' RACE reads, TCRdb lists one record per CDR3 protein. This table holds 1.2 million to 1.5 million distinct CDR3 sequences, around 42% found once.

The material sequenced was blood. The clonotype originates from a woman between 18 and 29 years old in good health. The rearrangement uses TRBV7-2 and TRBJ2-6; tentative D call: TRBD1 (6 bases). The DNA of the CDR3 is TGTGCCAGCAGCTCACAGGGTTTGCGGGGGGCCAACGTCCTGACTTTC. This encodes CASSSQGLRGANVLTF.